These T cell receptor beta chains were read from a single sample in a study of T cell responses to AZD1222 COVID-19 vaccine. TCRdb's copy holds only in-frame clones and misses some; the assay was immunoSEQ multiplex PCR. The sample yields 150,000 to 200,000 clones, over 80% seen once. The material was peripheral blood, obtained on day 0 of AZD1222 vaccination. These receptors were obtained from an adult in good health. The CDR3 runs from the conserved cysteine through the conserved F or W.

v_gene	j_gene	CDR3aa
TRBV6-2/TRBV6-3	TRBJ1-1	CASSSEGLTMNTEAFF
TRBV27	TRBJ2-7	CASSLLAGEQYF
TRBV6-5	TRBJ1-5	CASRPTYSNQPQHF
TRBV19	TRBJ1-5	CASSIRDRVRYSNQPQHF
TRBV4-1	TRBJ1-3	CASSQEPSLSGNTIYF
TRBV5-8	TRBJ2-1	CASSSRAALYNEQFF
TRBV6-4	TRBJ2-2	CASSMDRDGGELFF
TRBV5-1	TRBJ1-1	CASSGQGNTEAFF
TRBV19	TRBJ1-4	CASRRQGVRTNEKLFF
TRBV7-9	TRBJ1-5	CASSLRGGINQPQHF
TRBV5-6	TRBJ1-1	CASSLWGGTEAFF
TRBV5-1	TRBJ1-6	CASSLAGNGGTGVSPLHF
TRBV11-1	TRBJ1-3	CASSPRGPGNTIYF
TRBV5-1	TRBJ2-7	CASSTRTGYNEQYF
TRBV7-9	TRBJ2-2	CASSLAGPTGELFF